This T cell receptor (beta chain) appears in the sequencing data of a study of blood T cell repertoires in COVID-19. Study-wide context: COVID-19 samples collected from the United States, Italy and Spain covered acute and convalescent phases. In each case, the material was cDNA or gDNA derived from T cells, B-cell-depleted T cells, or PBMCs.

CDR3 size: 16 residues. Trimming took off 1 base at V and 1 base at J, with 8 bases between the two ends. CDR1 and CDR2 (germline): SGHVS, FNYEAQ. Many counts were recorded for this clone. Generated by immunoSEQ multiplex PCR, the TCRdb table keeps only in-frame clones and is missing some. The table has 130,000 to 150,000 clones, 84% seen once. The genes are TRBV7-6 and TRBJ2-6; D gene uncertain. The source material was peripheral blood. The clonotype was recovered from a human donor in a cohort sampled during active COVID-19. CDR3 DNA sequence: TGTGCCAGCAGCTTAGGTAGCCAGTCTGGGGCCAACGTCCTGACTTTC. Amino acid sequence: CASSLGSQSGANVLTF. Full variable domain (rest looked up from reference TRBV7-6 and TRBJ2-6): GAGVSQSPRYKVTKRGQDVALRCDPISGHVSLYWYRQALGQGPEFLTYFNYEAQQDKSGLPNDRFSAERPEGSISTLTIQRTEQRDSAMYRCASSLGSQSGANVLTFGAGSRLTVL.